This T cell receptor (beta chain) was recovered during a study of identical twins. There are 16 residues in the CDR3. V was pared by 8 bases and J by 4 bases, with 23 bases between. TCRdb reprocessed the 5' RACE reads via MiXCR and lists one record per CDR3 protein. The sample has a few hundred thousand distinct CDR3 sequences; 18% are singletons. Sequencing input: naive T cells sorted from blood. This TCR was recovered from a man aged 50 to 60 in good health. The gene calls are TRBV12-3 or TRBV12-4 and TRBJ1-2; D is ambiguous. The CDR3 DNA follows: TGTGCCAGCGGCGTTAACTCCTTGGCGCGGTTCTATGGCTACACCTTC. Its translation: CASGVNSLARFYGYTF.